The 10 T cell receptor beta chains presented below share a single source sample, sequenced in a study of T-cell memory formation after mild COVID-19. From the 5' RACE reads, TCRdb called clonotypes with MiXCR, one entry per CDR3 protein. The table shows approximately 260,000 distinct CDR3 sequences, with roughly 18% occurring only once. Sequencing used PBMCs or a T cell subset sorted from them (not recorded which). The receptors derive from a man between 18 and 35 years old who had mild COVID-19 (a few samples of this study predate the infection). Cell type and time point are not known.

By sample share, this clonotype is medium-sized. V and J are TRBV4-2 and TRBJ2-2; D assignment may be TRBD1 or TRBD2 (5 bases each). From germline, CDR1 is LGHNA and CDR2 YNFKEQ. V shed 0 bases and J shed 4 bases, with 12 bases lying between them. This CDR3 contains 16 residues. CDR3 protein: CASSQEGDPSTGELFF. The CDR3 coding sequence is TGTGCCAGCAGCCAAGAGGGGGACCCCTCCACCGGGGAGCTGTTTTTT.

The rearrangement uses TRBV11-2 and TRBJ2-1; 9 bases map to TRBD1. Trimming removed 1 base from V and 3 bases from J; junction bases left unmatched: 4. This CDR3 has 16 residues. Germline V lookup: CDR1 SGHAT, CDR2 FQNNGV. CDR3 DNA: TGTGCCAGCAGCTTAGTCGCGGGACAGGGCTACAATGAGCAGTTCTTC. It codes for CASSLVAGQGYNEQFF.

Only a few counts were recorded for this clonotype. The chain's CDR3 is CASRGSDMNTEAFF. CDR3 DNA sequence: TGTGCCAGCAGAGGCAGTGACATGAACACTGAAGCTTTCTTT. This chain joins TRBV2 and TRBJ1-1; no clear D. The germline CDR1 and CDR2 sequences are SNHLY and FYNNEI. CDR3 size: 14 residues. V was clipped by 6 bases and J by 0 bases, with 11 bases between them.

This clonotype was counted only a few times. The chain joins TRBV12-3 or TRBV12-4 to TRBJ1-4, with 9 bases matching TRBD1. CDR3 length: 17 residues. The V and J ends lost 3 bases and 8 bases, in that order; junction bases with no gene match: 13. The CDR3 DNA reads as TGTGCCAGCAGTTTCTCGTTTCGGGGGACAGGGTACGAAAAACTGTTTTTT. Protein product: CASSFSFRGTGYEKLFF.

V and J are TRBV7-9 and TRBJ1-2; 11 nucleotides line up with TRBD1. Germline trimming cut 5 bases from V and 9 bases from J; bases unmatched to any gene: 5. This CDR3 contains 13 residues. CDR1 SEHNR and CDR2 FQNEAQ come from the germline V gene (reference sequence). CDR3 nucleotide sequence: TGTGCCAGCAGCAACCGGACAGGGGGCCGCTACACCTTC. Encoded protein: CASSNRTGGRYTF.

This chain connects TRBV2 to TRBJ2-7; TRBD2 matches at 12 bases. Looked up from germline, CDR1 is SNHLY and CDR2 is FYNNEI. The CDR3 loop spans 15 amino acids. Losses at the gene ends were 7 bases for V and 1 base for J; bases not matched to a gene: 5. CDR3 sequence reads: CASTPTSGGSYEQYF. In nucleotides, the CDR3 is TGTGCCAGCACTCCGACTAGCGGGGGATCCTACGAGCAGTACTTC.

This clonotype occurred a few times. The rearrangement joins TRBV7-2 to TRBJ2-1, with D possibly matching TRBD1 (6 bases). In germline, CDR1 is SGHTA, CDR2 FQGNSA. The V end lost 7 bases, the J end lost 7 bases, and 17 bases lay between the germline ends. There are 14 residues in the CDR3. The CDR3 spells CASKLGGVWNEQFF. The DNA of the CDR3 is TGTGCCAGCAAACTAGGGGGAGTTTGGAATGAGCAGTTCTTC.

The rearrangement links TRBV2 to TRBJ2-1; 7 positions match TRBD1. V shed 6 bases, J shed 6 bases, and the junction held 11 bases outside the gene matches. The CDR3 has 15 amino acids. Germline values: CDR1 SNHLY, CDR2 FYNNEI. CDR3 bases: TGTGCCAGCAGGTTTCAGGGGGTAATAGGCAATGAGCAGTTCTTC. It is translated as CASRFQGVIGNEQFF.

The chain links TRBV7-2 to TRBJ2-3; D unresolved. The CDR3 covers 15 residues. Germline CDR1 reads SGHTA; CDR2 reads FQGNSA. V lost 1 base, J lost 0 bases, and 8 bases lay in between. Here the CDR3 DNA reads TGTGCCAGCAGCTTAGTCGGCCACAGCACAGATACGCAGTATTTT. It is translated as CASSLVGHSTDTQYF.

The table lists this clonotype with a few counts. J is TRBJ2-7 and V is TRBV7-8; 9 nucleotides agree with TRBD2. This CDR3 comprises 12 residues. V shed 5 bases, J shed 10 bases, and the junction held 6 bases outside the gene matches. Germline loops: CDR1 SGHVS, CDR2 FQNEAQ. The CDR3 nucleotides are TGTGCCAGCAGCATTGGGACTAGCTATCAGTACTTC. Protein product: CASSIGTSYQYF.